This is a list of T cell receptor beta chains from one sample in a study of T cells after yellow fever vaccination. Via MiXCR, TCRdb re-called the 5' RACE reads, giving one row per CDR3 protein. This sample has hundreds of thousands of distinct CDR3 sequences; around 20% occur once, and the top ten carry 18%. The sequences come from PBMCs, collected before the yellow fever booster vaccination. The origin of the receptors is a man aged 18 to 30 who received the YFV17D yellow fever vaccine. CDR3s include the opening cysteine and the closing phenylalanine or tryptophan. The D gene is left open where the match is weak. Expanded clones are given a class, and other clones once, few, many or no size at all.

cdr3_aa cdr3_nt clone_size d_call j_call v_call
CSARSGGGDLETQYF TGCAGTGCTAGGAGCGGCGGGGGCGACCTAGAGACCCAGTACTTC few . TRBJ2-5 TRBV20-1
CASSPSTVNYGYTF TGTGCCAGCAGCCCTTCGACTGTGAACTATGGCTACACCTTC few . TRBJ1-2 TRBV7-9
CASSKGRHNEQFF TGTGCCAGCAGCAAGGGACGGCACAATGAGCAGTTCTTC few . TRBJ2-1 TRBV6-5
CASHSGRGTEAFF TGTGCCAGCCATAGTGGGAGAGGTACTGAAGCTTTCTTT few . TRBJ1-1 TRBV7-2
CASSLAGGRGTGNEQFF TGTGCCAGCAGCTTAGCGGGGGGTCGGGGAACGGGGAATGAGCAGTTCTTC . TRBD2 TRBJ2-1 TRBV11-2
CASSHPGVLKTQYF TGTGCCAGCAGCCATCCAGGGGTTCTAAAGACCCAGTACTTC few . TRBJ2-5 TRBV14
CSASTSPTHTDTQYF TGCAGTGCTTCGACTAGTCCCACACACACAGATACGCAGTATTTT few . TRBJ2-3 TRBV20-1
CSADHYGYTF TGCAGCGCAGACCACTATGGCTACACCTTC . . TRBJ1-2 TRBV29-1
CASSSGAGADTQYF TGTGCCAGCAGCTCCGGAGCGGGGGCAGATACGCAGTATTTT few TRBD2 TRBJ2-3 TRBV7-3
CASSRGQGLGPGDEQFF TGTGCCAGCAGCCGAGGACAGGGGTTGGGTCCCGGCGATGAGCAGTTCTTC few TRBD1 TRBJ2-1 TRBV5-5
CASRVRDKAYGELFF TGTGCCAGCAGGGTCCGGGACAAGGCCTACGGGGAGCTGTTTTTT many . TRBJ2-2 TRBV12-3/TRBV12-4
CASITQGVWGHQPQHF TGCGCCAGTATAACCCAGGGGGTTTGGGGCCATCAGCCCCAGCATTTT . TRBD1 TRBJ1-5 TRBV23-1
CASSWYSSKNIQYF TGTGCCAGCAGCTGGTATAGCTCCAAAAACATTCAGTACTTC . . TRBJ2-4 TRBV11-2
CATSHVPGRGPLEGEQFF TGTGCCACCAGCCACGTCCCTGGTCGGGGACCCCTTGAGGGTGAGCAGTTCTTC few . TRBJ2-1 TRBV24-1
CASNGPPLSETQYF TGCGCCAGCAACGGACCGCCTCTATCGGAGACCCAGTACTTC . . TRBJ2-5 TRBV5-1
CATNPGQSHGYTF TGTGCCACCAACCCGGGACAGAGTCATGGCTACACCTTC . TRBD1 TRBJ1-2 TRBV28
CASSLSPLFQYF TGTGCCAGCAGCTTAAGTCCGTTATTCCAGTACTTC . . TRBJ2-5 TRBV7-2
CASSLSGTGGTQYF TGTGCCAGCAGCTTATCGGGGACAGGGGGGACCCAGTACTTC . TRBD1 TRBJ2-5 TRBV13
CASSFQTSGPLHF TGTGCCAGCAGTTTCCAGACAAGCGGACCCCTCCACTTT few . TRBJ1-6 TRBV6-6
CASRGGGQSNSYNEQFF TGTGCCAGCAGGGGGGGAGGACAGTCGAACTCCTACAATGAGCAGTTCTTC few . TRBJ2-1 TRBV6-5
CASSYQPRETQYF TGTGCCAGCAGCTACCAACCCCGTGAGACCCAGTACTTC few . TRBJ2-5 TRBV7-2
CASRVGKLETQYF TGTGCCAGCAGGGTGGGGAAATTGGAGACCCAGTACTTC . . TRBJ2-5 TRBV2
CASTSGGHQPQHF TGTGCCAGCACCTCGGGGGGGCATCAGCCCCAGCATTTT few . TRBJ1-5 TRBV12-3/TRBV12-4
CASSELGRLASSTDTQYF TGTGCCAGCAGTGAATTGGGTCGACTAGCCTCTAGCACAGATACGCAGTATTTT few TRBD2 TRBJ2-3 TRBV12-3/TRBV12-4
CASSGRGVIGEKLFF TGTGCCAGCAGTGGTCGAGGGGTAATTGGTGAAAAACTGTTTTTT few . TRBJ1-4 TRBV6-1
CASRGLKYQETQYF TGCGCCAGTCGTGGACTAAAGTACCAAGAGACCCAGTACTTC . . TRBJ2-5 TRBV5-1
CSARMGQFEQYF TGCAGTGCTCGAATGGGACAGTTTGAGCAGTACTTC few TRBD1 TRBJ2-7 TRBV20-1
CASSLIPTGARTEAFF TGTGCCAGCAGCCTCATTCCCACAGGGGCCCGGACTGAAGCTTTCTTT few TRBD1 TRBJ1-1 TRBV3-1
CASSPGLSNQPQHF TGTGCCAGCAGTCCAGGGCTTAGCAATCAGCCCCAGCATTTT few . TRBJ1-5 TRBV12-3/TRBV12-4
CASSVDAGGVNEQFF TGTGCCAGCAGCGTAGACGCGGGGGGTGTCAATGAGCAGTTCTTC few TRBD2 TRBJ2-1 TRBV9
CASSRGTSGGAYNEQFF TGTGCCAGCAGCCGCGGGACTAGCGGGGGGGCGTACAATGAGCAGTTCTTC few TRBD2 TRBJ2-1 TRBV11-2